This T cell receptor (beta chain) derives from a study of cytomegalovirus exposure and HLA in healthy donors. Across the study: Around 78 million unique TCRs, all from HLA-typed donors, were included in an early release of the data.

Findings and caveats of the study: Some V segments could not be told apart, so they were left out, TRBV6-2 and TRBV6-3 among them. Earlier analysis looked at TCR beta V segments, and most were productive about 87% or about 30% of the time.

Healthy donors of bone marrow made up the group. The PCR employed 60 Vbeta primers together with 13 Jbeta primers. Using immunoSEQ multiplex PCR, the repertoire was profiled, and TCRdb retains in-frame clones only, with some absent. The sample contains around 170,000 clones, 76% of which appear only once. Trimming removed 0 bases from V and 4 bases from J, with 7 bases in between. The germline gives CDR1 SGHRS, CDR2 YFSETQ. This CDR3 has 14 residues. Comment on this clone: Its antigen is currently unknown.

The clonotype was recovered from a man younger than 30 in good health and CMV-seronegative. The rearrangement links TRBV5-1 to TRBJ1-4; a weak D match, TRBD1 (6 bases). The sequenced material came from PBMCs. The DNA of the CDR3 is TGCGCCAGCAGCTTGGACAGGGTTAATGAAAAACTGTTTTTT. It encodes CASSLDRVNEKLFF.